Listed below are T cell receptor beta chains from one sample, sequenced in a study of memory B cells and T cells in multiple sclerosis. Their antigens are not known. Assay: immunoSEQ multiplex PCR; the TCRdb copy retains only in-frame clones and omits some. In the table there are roughly 30,000 clones, about 84% of which are singletons. The sample was PBMCs from blood kept in culture. All receptors come from a human donor with multiple sclerosis. The CDR3 runs from the conserved cysteine through the conserved F or W. The D gene is left open where the match is weak. Part of the rows lack a size; the others show once, few, many or a class for expanded clones.

J	D	size	V	DNA	CDR3
TRBJ2-7	.	.	TRBV7-2	TGTGCCAGCAGCAGAACAGGCCTCCAACCCTATAGGTACTTC	CASSRTGLQPYRYF
TRBJ2-1	TRBD2	.	TRBV5-6	TGTGCCAGCAGCTTGGAGTCGGGAGGGAACAATGAGCAGTTCTTC	CASSLESGGNNEQFF
TRBJ2-1	.	.	TRBV5-1	TGCGCCAGCAGCTTGGTTGCGGGGATCAATGAGCAGTTCTTC	CASSLVAGINEQFF
TRBJ1-2	.	.	TRBV5-1	TGCGCCAGCAGCTTGGGCGGGAATGGCTATGGCTACACCTTC	CASSLGGNGYGYTF
TRBJ2-3	TRBD2	.	TRBV5-4	TGTGCCAGCAGCACAAAAGCGGGGGGCACAGATACGCAGTATTTT	CASSTKAGGTDTQYF
TRBJ2-3	.	.	TRBV2	TGTGCCAGCAGTGACCGGGGGCTAAGCACAGATACGCAGTATTTT	CASSDRGLSTDTQYF
TRBJ1-3	.	.	TRBV30	TGTGCCTGGAGCCAGACCTCGTCCCCTGGAAACACCATATATTTT	CAWSQTSSPGNTIYF
TRBJ1-1	.	.	TRBV5-5	TGTGCCAGCAGCTCTGGACCCGCGAACACTGAAGCTTTCTTT	CASSSGPANTEAFF
TRBJ2-7	TRBD2	few	TRBV14	TGTGCCAGCAGTCCATGGACTAGCAGGCACGAGCAGTACTTC	CASSPWTSRHEQYF
TRBJ1-2	.	.	TRBV10-3	TGTGCCATCAGGAGTGTGGACAGCAACTATGGCTACACCTTC	CAIRSVDSNYGYTF
TRBJ2-1	.	.	TRBV11-3	TGTGCCAGCAGCTTAGTCTCAGGTCCCCGCTATGAGCAGTTCTTC	CASSLVSGPRYEQFF
TRBJ1-1	.	few	TRBV29-1	TGCAGCGTTGTACAAAGTGGGACTGAAGCTTTCTTT	CSVVQSGTEAFF
TRBJ1-5	.	once	TRBV2	TGTGCCAGCAGTGACTCGAGTGGACAGCCCCAGCATTTT	CASSDSSGQPQHF
TRBJ2-3	.	.	TRBV9	TGTGCCAGCAAGGGCGGGGTAGCAGATACGCAGTATTTT	CASKGGVADTQYF
TRBJ2-7	.	few	TRBV21-1	TGTGCCAGCAGCAAAGGGACTAGCGGGGGCCCTCGACCCTACGAGCAGTACTTC	CASSKGTSGGPRPYEQYF
TRBJ2-6	.	.	TRBV5-1	TGCGCCAGCAGCTTGGCCCCGTTCTCTGGGGCCAACGTCCTGACTTTC	CASSLAPFSGANVLTF
TRBJ1-1	.	.	TRBV19	TGTGCCAGTAGTACGGACGGACGGACTGAAGCTTTCTTT	CASSTDGRTEAFF
TRBJ2-1	.	.	TRBV30	TGTGCCTGGAGTCCGGTGGGGCGCGGGAACGGCTATGAGCAGTTCTTC	CAWSPVGRGNGYEQFF